These T cell receptor beta chains were read from a single sample in a study of T-cell reconstitution after alpha-beta-depleted transplantation in children. Using its own MiXCR run on the PCR reads, TCRdb lists one record per CDR3 protein. The profile shows about 230,000 distinct CDR3 sequences, about 9.6% of them singletons. The sequencing here drew on PBMCs from the stem cell graft donor, taken from the stem cell graft. These receptors came from a human donor who donated a stem cell graft to a child with SCID. CDR3s include the opening cysteine and the closing phenylalanine or tryptophan. The order of the fields is D gene, V gene, J gene, CDR3 length, CDR3 protein. D genes are given only for firm matches.

TRBD1,TRBV4-3,TRBJ1-3,14,CASSHTGAGNTIYF
TRBD1,TRBV2,TRBJ1-2,15,CASSEGETGNYGYTF
.,TRBV5-1,TRBJ2-1,15,CASSLEAGFYNEQFF
.,TRBV12-3/TRBV12-4,TRBJ1-5,13,CASSWEGNQPQHF
.,TRBV5-1,TRBJ2-5,14,CASSSAPGVGTQYF
.,TRBV4-2,TRBJ2-2,16,CASSQDRGQGIGELFF
.,TRBV20-1,TRBJ1-2,12,CSARAFSRERLF
TRBD2,TRBV5-1,TRBJ2-1,18,CASSPGMTSGGPGNEQFF
TRBD1,TRBV4-1,TRBJ1-2,16,CASSQQWTGGDYGYTF
.,TRBV12-3/TRBV12-4,TRBJ2-5,13,CASSFGDLETQYF
TRBD1,TRBV5-1,TRBJ2-3,16,CASSLGQGRSTDTQYF
TRBD2,TRBV4-2,TRBJ2-3,19,CASSQGWRGGQSSTDTQYF
.,TRBV20-1,TRBJ1-5,16,CSAVRGRGYSNQPQHF
.,TRBV5-1,TRBJ1-3,15,CASPFDSVSGNTIYF
TRBD1,TRBV7-2,TRBJ1-5,13,CASSSGGNQPQHF
TRBD1,TRBV5-1,TRBJ2-5,15,CASRSDRVGIETQYF
.,TRBV10-1,TRBJ2-7,12,CASGDVSYEQYF
TRBD1,TRBV7-9,TRBJ1-1,16,CASSSKSGTGNTEAFF
.,TRBV6-5,TRBJ1-1,16,CASSYSWQPGRTEAFF
.,TRBV20-1,TRBJ1-3,12,CSATLTRGAIYF
.,TRBV20-1,TRBJ2-7,13,CSARLLGEYEQYF
TRBD2,TRBV5-1,TRBJ2-3,16,CASSLGGTSGTDTQYF
.,TRBV7-2,TRBJ1-1,14,CASSFGQRGTEAFF
.,TRBV21-1,TRBJ1-4,13,CASSKGGNEKLFF
.,TRBV28,TRBJ1-2,12,CASSPSLDGYTF